Here is one T cell receptor (beta chain) with its context. The CDR3 loop spans 12 amino acids. The germline V gene has CDR1 SGHVS and CDR2 FNYEAQ. Trimming shortened V by 3 bases and J by 6 bases, and 5 bases separated the two germline ends. These data originate in a study of blood T cell repertoires in COVID-19. Study at large: Samples came from the United States, Italy and Spain, spanning acute and convalescent COVID-19. The analysed material was cDNA or gDNA that came from T cells, B-cell-depleted T cells, or PBMCs.

Profiling relied on immunoSEQ multiplex PCR, and the TCRdb table lists in-frame clones only, not all of them. Of over 150,000 clones in the sample, about 87% were seen once. Input material: peripheral blood. The sequence derives from a woman aged 18-29 years who had recovered from COVID-19. The gene calls are TRBV7-6 and TRBJ2-2, with D possibly TRBD2 on 5 matching bases. The CDR3 loop is CASSFGAGELFF. The CDR3 DNA reads as TGTGCCAGCAGCTTCGGGGCCGGGGAGCTGTTTTTT.